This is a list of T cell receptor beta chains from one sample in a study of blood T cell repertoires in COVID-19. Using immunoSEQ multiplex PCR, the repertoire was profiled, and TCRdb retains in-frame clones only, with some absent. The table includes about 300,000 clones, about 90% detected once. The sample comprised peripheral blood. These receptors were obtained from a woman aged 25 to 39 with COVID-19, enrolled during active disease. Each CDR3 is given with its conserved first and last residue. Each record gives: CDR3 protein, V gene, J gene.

CDR3 protein: CAISEGAQNEQFF
V gene: TRBV10-3
J gene: TRBJ2-1

CDR3 protein: CASRLRGGSNEQFF
V gene: TRBV19
J gene: TRBJ2-1

CDR3 protein: CASSLAQGRDTEAFF
V gene: TRBV5-1
J gene: TRBJ1-1

CDR3 protein: CASSPAGALPNEQFF
V gene: TRBV18
J gene: TRBJ2-1

CDR3 protein: CASSRTGGNQPQHF
V gene: TRBV6-5
J gene: TRBJ1-5

CDR3 protein: CASSRDRLNSPLHF
V gene: TRBV5-5
J gene: TRBJ1-6

CDR3 protein: CASSLVGVGPLHF
V gene: TRBV5-4
J gene: TRBJ1-6

CDR3 protein: CATSDQEETEAFF
V gene: TRBV24-1
J gene: TRBJ1-1

CDR3 protein: CASSPLSGAPDTQYF
V gene: TRBV6-5
J gene: TRBJ2-3

CDR3 protein: CASSPTGQLVNTEAFF
V gene: TRBV5-4
J gene: TRBJ1-1

CDR3 protein: CASSQGGGGSDTQYF
V gene: TRBV4-2
J gene: TRBJ2-3

CDR3 protein: CASRVGPTNEKLFF
V gene: TRBV7-8
J gene: TRBJ1-4

CDR3 protein: CASSQAVAYEQFF
V gene: TRBV4-1
J gene: TRBJ2-1

CDR3 protein: CASSSDFPPSQFF
V gene: TRBV6-2/TRBV6-3
J gene: TRBJ2-1

CDR3 protein: CASRDTGTGHTEAFF
V gene: TRBV6-5
J gene: TRBJ1-1

CDR3 protein: CASTSQGMNTEAFF
V gene: TRBV5-4
J gene: TRBJ1-1

CDR3 protein: CASSFYSGGAGDTQYF
V gene: TRBV7-2
J gene: TRBJ2-3

CDR3 protein: CASSPNTGDNEQFF
V gene: TRBV10-1
J gene: TRBJ2-1

CDR3 protein: CASSRDKDTEAFF
V gene: TRBV19
J gene: TRBJ1-1

CDR3 protein: CASSPTASKNIQYF
V gene: TRBV7-2
J gene: TRBJ2-4

CDR3 protein: CASRAPGSTDTQYF
V gene: TRBV27
J gene: TRBJ2-3

CDR3 protein: CASSQDSTGSGNTIYF
V gene: TRBV4-1
J gene: TRBJ1-3

CDR3 protein: CASSEAERYNSPLHF
V gene: TRBV6-1
J gene: TRBJ1-6

CDR3 protein: CASSPTQGRAQGEAFF
V gene: TRBV18
J gene: TRBJ1-1

CDR3 protein: CASSLGGEETQYF
V gene: TRBV11-3
J gene: TRBJ2-5

CDR3 protein: CASKINRVQPQHF
V gene: TRBV19
J gene: TRBJ1-5

CDR3 protein: CASRETGFYGYTF
V gene: TRBV2
J gene: TRBJ1-2